Shown below are 10 T cell receptor beta chains from a single sample sequenced in a study of T-cell reconstitution after alpha-beta-depleted transplantation in children. TCRbeta library construction was performed incorporating unique molecular identifiers. TCRdb ran MiXCR on the PCR reads and lists one entry per CDR3 protein. The table lists approximately 350,000 distinct CDR3 sequences, 15% to 20% of them singletons, with roughly two fifths in the top ten. Source: PBMCs, mostly from graft donor cells, taken 360 days after TCRalphabeta/CD19-depleted stem cell transplant. The receptor source for this set is a male patient aged 2-10 years who had a stem cell transplant for acute lymphoblastic leukemia, so the T cells may come from the graft donor.

This clonotype was seen at least ten times. The gene calls are TRBV29-1 and TRBJ2-7, with TRBD1 identical over 10 bases. V dropped 4 bases and J dropped 2; count of bases not matched to a gene: 5. This CDR3 comprises 14 residues. The germline CDR1 and CDR2 sequences are SQVTM and ANQGSEA. CDR3 DNA: TGCAGCGTTGGCCCTGGGACAGGGGCCTACGAGCAGTACTTC. Protein: CSVGPGTGAYEQYF.

This clonotype has just a few counts. The rearrangement joins TRBV2 to TRBJ1-6; 7 positions agree with TRBD1. Looked up from germline, CDR1 is SNHLY and CDR2 is FYNNEI. CDR3 size: 14 residues. The trim removed 4 bases at V and 9 bases at J, leaving 6 bases unmatched. In DNA form, the CDR3 reads TGTGCCAGCAGTGTTGGAGGGGGCTCTTCACCCCTCCACTTT. It translates to CASSVGGGSSPLHF.

This clonotype was recorded at least ten times. The V gene is TRBV29-1, the J gene TRBJ1-1; D is ambiguous. This CDR3 has 12 amino acids. Trimming left V 2 bases short and J 5 bases short, with 9 bases between. Germline loops: CDR1 SQVTM, CDR2 ANQGSEA. Written as DNA, the CDR3 is TGCAGCGTTGAAAGAGGCAGGACTGAAGCTTTCTTT. Its translation: CSVERGRTEAFF.

This clonotype was recorded many times. The genes are TRBV20-1 and TRBJ2-1; a weak D match, TRBD1 (6 bases). The germline CDR1 and CDR2 sequences are DFQATT and SNEGSKA (reference sequence). This CDR3 spans 13 amino acids. V was pared by 7 bases and J by 3 bases, with 13 bases between. The CDR3 is CSGAGAYYNEQFF. The DNA for the CDR3 is TGCAGTGGCGCAGGGGCCTACTACAATGAGCAGTTCTTC.

V gene TRBV19 combines with J gene TRBJ1-1; D unclear. The germline V gene encodes CDR1 LNHDA and CDR2 SQIVND (reference sequence). CDR3 length: 16 residues. Between the trimmed V and J ends, which lost 3 bases and 5 bases, there was a span of 19 bases. Here the CDR3 reads CASSIVFGRVDTEAFF. CDR3 DNA sequence: TGTGCCAGTAGTATCGTTTTCGGGAGAGTTGATACTGAAGCTTTCTTT.

The DNA of the CDR3 is TGCGCCAGCAGCCAAGAAGGGCCTCCGGGACTAGCATCGGCAGATACGCAGTATTTT. Translating gives CASSQEGPPGLASADTQYF. This chain connects TRBV4-3 to TRBJ2-3; 9 nucleotides line up with TRBD2. Trimming removed 0 bases from V and 4 bases from J; junction bases left unmatched: 14. The CDR3 sequence is 19 residues long. The germline V gene encodes CDR1 LGHNA and CDR2 YSLEER.

This clonotype has a handful of counts. The chain combines TRBV20-1 with TRBJ2-1; 15 bases are shared with TRBD2. The CDR3 loop spans 20 amino acids. Germline V gene data show CDR1 as DFQATT and CDR2 as SNEGSKA (reference sequence). V lost 7 bases and J lost 6; bases outside the gene matches: 22. Here the CDR3 reads CSGLPPGTSGRNNWGNEQFF. The CDR3 DNA reads as TGCAGTGGTTTACCCCCCGGGACTAGCGGGAGGAACAACTGGGGCAATGAGCAGTTCTTC.

This sequence joins TRBV27 and TRBJ2-7; 7 bases are a match to TRBD1. V gave up 6 bases and J gave up 0 bases; unmatched junction bases: 8. Germline loops: CDR1 MNHEY, CDR2 SMNVEV (reference sequence). The CDR3 totals 15 residues. In DNA form, the CDR3 reads TGTGCCAGCAGCAAGGGACAGCTGTCCTCCTACGAGCAGTACTTC. Translation gives CASSKGQLSSYEQYF.

The rearrangement uses TRBV6-5 and TRBJ2-2; unclear D gene. Germline CDR1 and CDR2: MNHEY and SVGAGI. This CDR3 spans 13 amino acids. V dropped 3 bases and J dropped 9 bases, with 11 bases sitting between them. Written as DNA, the CDR3 is TGTGCCAGCAGTTATGAGCGCTACCGGGAGCTGTTTTTT. Protein product: CASSYERYRELFF.

The chain links TRBV15 to TRBJ2-1; D is perhaps TRBD1 (6 bases). Germline V CDR1 and CDR2: LNHNV, YYDKDF (reference sequence). The CDR3 has 19 residues. V was shortened by 0 bases and J by 0 bases, with 18 bases between the two germline ends. The DNA of the CDR3 is TGTGCCACCAGCAGAGATATAGTACCAGGGGTGGGCTCCTACAATGAGCAGTTCTTC. It translates to CATSRDIVPGVGSYNEQFF.